This T cell receptor (beta chain) was documented in a study of blood T cells in healthy people across ages. CDR3 size: 17 residues. Germline trimming cut 3 bases from V and 5 bases from J; bases unmatched to any gene: 7. Primed by a sample-barcoded 5' primer and a J-beta primer mix, a second PCR proceeded for roughly 6 to 12 cycles. MiXCR was run by TCRdb on the 5' RACE reads, yielding one entry per CDR3 protein. The sample carries about 1,500,000 distinct CDR3 sequences, roughly 28% recorded once. This clonotype was counted a few times. Extraction of total RNA produced a minimum of 6 micrograms from each sample.

This receptor was identified in a woman in her thirties in good health. What was sequenced was blood. V usage is TRBV12-3 or TRBV12-4 and J usage is TRBJ2-6; TRBD1 aligns across 10 bases. CDR3: CASSFRGQGPRANVLTF. DNA of the CDR3: TGTGCCAGCAGTTTTAGGGGACAGGGGCCGAGGGCCAACGTCCTGACTTTC.